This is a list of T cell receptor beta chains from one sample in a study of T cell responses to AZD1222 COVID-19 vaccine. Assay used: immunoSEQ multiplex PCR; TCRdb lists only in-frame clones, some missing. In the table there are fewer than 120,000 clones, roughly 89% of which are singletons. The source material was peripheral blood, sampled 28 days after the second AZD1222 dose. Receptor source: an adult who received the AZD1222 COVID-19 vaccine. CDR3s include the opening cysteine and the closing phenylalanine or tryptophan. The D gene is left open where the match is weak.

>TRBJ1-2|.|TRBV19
CASDSTSPKGYGYTF
TGTGCCAGTGACTCTACTTCTCCGAAAGGCTATGGCTACACCTTC
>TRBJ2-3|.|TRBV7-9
CASSRVTDTQYF
TGTGCCAGCAGCCGAGTAACAGATACGCAGTATTTT
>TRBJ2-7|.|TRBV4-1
CASSQVLAFGQYF
TGCGCCAGCAGCCAAGTACTGGCTTTTGGGCAGTACTTC
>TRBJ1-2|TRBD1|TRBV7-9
CASSLAGGNYGYTF
TGTGCCAGCAGCTTAGCAGGGGGCAACTATGGCTACACCTTC
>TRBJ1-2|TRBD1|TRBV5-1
CASSDTTGFGYTF
TGCGCCAGCAGCGATACGACAGGGTTTGGCTACACCTTC
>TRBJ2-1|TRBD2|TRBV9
CASSVDTSGAGEQFF
TGTGCCAGCAGCGTAGATACTAGCGGGGCTGGTGAGCAGTTCTTC
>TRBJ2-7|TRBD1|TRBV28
CASSPSGQLLNPSEQYF
TGTGCCAGCAGTCCCTCGGGACAGCTCCTAAATCCGTCCGAGCAGTACTTC
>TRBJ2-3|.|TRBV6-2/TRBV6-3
CASSYSGQKRYTDTQYF
TGTGCCAGCAGTTACTCAGGACAGAAGAGATACACAGATACGCAGTATTTT
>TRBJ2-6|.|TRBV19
CASTPGLGFGANVLTF
TGTGCCAGTACTCCGGGACTTGGGTTCGGGGCCAACGTCCTGACTTTC
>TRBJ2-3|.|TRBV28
CASGQSLRTDTQYF
TGTGCCAGCGGCCAGTCCTTGCGCACAGATACGCAGTATTTT
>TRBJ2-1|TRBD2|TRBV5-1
CASSLAPSGIYNEQFF
TGCGCCAGCAGCTTGGCCCCTAGCGGAATCTACAATGAGCAGTTCTTC
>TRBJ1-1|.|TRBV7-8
CASSGLEGNTEAFF
TGTGCCAGCTCTGGGTTGGAGGGGAACACTGAAGCTTTCTTT